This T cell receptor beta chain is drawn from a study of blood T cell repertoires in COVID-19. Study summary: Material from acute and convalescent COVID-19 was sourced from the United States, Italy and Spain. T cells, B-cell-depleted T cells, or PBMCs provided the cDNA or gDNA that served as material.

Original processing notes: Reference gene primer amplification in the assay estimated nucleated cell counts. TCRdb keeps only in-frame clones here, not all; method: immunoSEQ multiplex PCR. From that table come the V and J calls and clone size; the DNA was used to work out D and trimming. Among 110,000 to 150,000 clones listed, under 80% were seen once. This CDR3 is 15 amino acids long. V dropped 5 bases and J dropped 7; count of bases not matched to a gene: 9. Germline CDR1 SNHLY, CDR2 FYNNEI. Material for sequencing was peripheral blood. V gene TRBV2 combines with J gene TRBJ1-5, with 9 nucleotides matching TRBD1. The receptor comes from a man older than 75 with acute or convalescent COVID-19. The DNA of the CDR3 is TGTGCCAGCAGTACCCCGGGACAGGGAGGGCAGCCCCAGCATTTT. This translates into CASSTPGQGGQPQHF.